The present T cell receptor (beta chain) was sequenced within a study of T cells in localized non-small cell lung cancer. Germline V CDR1 and CDR2: MNHGY, SAAAGT. The CDR3 extends over 16 residues, inclusive of both ends. Findings and limits, study-wide: In uninvolved adjacent lung, T cell clonality reached its highest value, exceeding tumor. Longer survival (overall) was linked to higher T cell density in blood. In adjacent lung appeared a median 57 of the top 100 tumor clones.

A remark on this clone: Its antigen is undetermined. It is unclear where the CDR3 begins or ends on the DNA, so no DNA is shown, and the CDR3 is as TCRdb lists it.

Clones were read by immunoSEQ multiplex PCR, and TCRdb kept only the in-frame ones, dropping some. The table includes about 1,300 clones, 36% detected once. The sequences come from lung tumor tissue, collected before any cancer treatment. The source is a woman between 18 and 49 years old with stage I lung adenocarcinoma. The chain links TRBV6-8 to TRBJ1-1; the table's D gene call, TRBD1, was not cross checked with the DNA. CDR3 protein: CASSFVGGGTDTEAFF.